The 29 T cell receptor beta chains presented below share a single source sample, sequenced in a study of T cells in Graves' hyperthyroidism and ophthalmopathy. RNA transcripts gave rise to amplified TCR beta CDR3 regions. A first-round RT-PCR of the TCR CDR3 used the HTBI primer set. TCRdb re-analysed the multiplex PCR reads in MiXCR, keeping a single row per CDR3 protein. The repertoire holds under 750,000 distinct CDR3 sequences, with about 17% as singletons. Sequenced: blood. These receptors came from a woman in her 50s with Graves' hyperthyroidism that later progressed to Graves' ophthalmopathy.

This clonotype was found a few times. The J gene is TRBJ2-1, the V gene TRBV7-9; possible D gene TRBD2, 5 bases. The ends were cut back, 1 base at V and 3 bases at J, with 10 bases in the middle. The CDR3 loop spans 15 amino acids. Germline assignment: CDR1 SEHNR and CDR2 FQNEAQ (reference sequence). The CDR3 is CASSLVGRDYNEQFF. The CDR3 DNA is TGTGCCAGCAGCTTAGTAGGGAGAGACTACAATGAGCAGTTCTTC.

The chain links TRBV5-1 to TRBJ2-1; no definite D call. Germline CDR1 SGHRS, CDR2 YFSETQ. V lost 1 base to trimming and J lost 0 bases, with 8 bases between them. The CDR3 is made up of 15 amino acids. The CDR3 protein is CASSLTTVSYNEQFF. As DNA, the CDR3 is TGCGCCAGCAGCTTGACCACAGTCTCCTACAATGAGCAGTTCTTC.

On this clonotype: The junction departs from germline at one end; a sequencing error may be responsible. The rearrangement uses TRBV18 and TRBJ2-5; 8 nucleotides match TRBD1. The germline gives CDR1 KGHSH, CDR2 LQKENI. The CDR3 is 18 amino acids. DNA for the CDR3: TGCGCCAGCTCACCCCCGGAATGGACAGGGCCTACTCAAGAGACCCGGTACTTC. Translation: CASSPPEWTGPTQETRYF.

This clonotype was picked up many times. The chain uses TRBV3-1 and TRBJ2-3; possible D gene TRBD2, 6 bases. This CDR3 spans 16 amino acids. Germline V gives CDR1 LGHDT, CDR2 YNNKEL (reference sequence). Trimming removed 1 base at V and 5 bases at J, with 16 bases between. CDR3 nucleotide sequence: TGTGCCAGCAGCCAAGTCCTACTAGCCTCGGGAGATACGCAGTATTTT. Translated: CASSQVLLASGDTQYF.

V gene TRBV6-9 combines with J gene TRBJ1-1; perhaps TRBD1 as D (6 bases). CDR3 length: 20 residues. Trimming removed 4 bases from V and 4 bases from J, with 31 bases in between. Germline V CDR1 and CDR2: MNHGY, SVAAGI. CDR3 coding DNA: TGTGCCAGCAGTTTATCGGGGAGAGGGGGGGATACCCGTGAGGGCACTGAAGCTTTCTTT. This sequence encodes CASSLSGRGGDTREGTEAFF.

This clonotype was counted only a few times. The chain uses TRBV9 and TRBJ1-1; maybe TRBD1 (5 bases). The V and J ends lost 3 bases and 1 base respectively, with 13 bases between them. Germline values: CDR1 SGDLS, CDR2 YYNGEE. The CDR3 loop spans 15 amino acids. The CDR3 nucleotides read TGTGCCAGCAGCGCGGCAGGGCGGGGGAACACTGAAGCTTTCTTT. This sequence encodes CASSAAGRGNTEAFF.

Many counts were recorded for this clonotype. The CDR3 sequence: CASSPPGDAEAFF. CDR3 DNA: TGCGCCAGCAGCCCGCCGGGAGATGCTGAAGCTTTCTTT. The V and J genes are TRBV5-1 and TRBJ1-1; the D is unclear. This CDR3 has 13 residues. Germline lookup yields CDR1 SGHRS and CDR2 YFSETQ. The V gene lost 4 bases and the J gene lost 6 bases, with 13 bases spanning the gap.

This clonotype was recorded many times. The chain joins TRBV11-2 to TRBJ2-1; maybe TRBD2 (6 bases). CDR1 is SGHAT and CDR2 is FQNNGV in the germline V gene. The V end was cut by 5 bases, the J end by 0 bases, with 17 bases between. The CDR3 is 17 residues long. CDR3 residues: CASSPPVAGFSYNEQFF. The DNA of the CDR3 is TGTGCCAGCAGCCCTCCCGTTGCGGGGTTCTCCTACAATGAGCAGTTCTTC.

Notes on this clonotype: A much larger clone lies one base from this, so it may be a read error. This rearrangement joins TRBV6-1 to TRBJ2-5, with TRBD1 matching over 7 bases. The CDR3 length is 14 residues. Per the germline V gene, CDR1 is MNHNS and CDR2 is SASEGT. J gave up 7 bases and V 5 bases, and 10 bases lay outside the gene matches. The CDR3 sequence: CASSPPRTGRTQYF. DNA for the CDR3: TGTGCCAGCAGTCCCCCTAGGACAGGTAGGACCCAGTACTTC.

The chain has TRBV29-1 and TRBJ2-5; tentatively, D is TRBD2 (5 bases). The CDR3 length is 13 residues. The V and J ends lost 6 bases and 1 base respectively, with 12 bases between them. Germline-derived CDR1 and CDR2 are SQVTM and ANQGSEA. The CDR3 sequence: CSVRAAVQETQYF. CDR3 DNA: TGCAGCGTGCGGGCGGCGGTCCAAGAGACCCAGTACTTC.

The table lists this clonotype with many counts. The rearrangement uses TRBV27 and TRBJ2-7; unclear D gene. CDR3 length: 13 amino acids. Germline values: CDR1 MNHEY, CDR2 SMNVEV (reference sequence). Between the trimmed V and J ends, which lost 5 bases and 5 bases, there was a span of 13 bases. CDR3 amino acids: CASSPRLGHEQYF. CDR3 sequence (DNA): TGTGCCAGCAGTCCACGGCTAGGTCACGAGCAGTACTTC.

J is TRBJ1-1 and V is TRBV20-1; D gene unclear. From germline, CDR1 is DFQATT and CDR2 SNEGSKA (reference sequence). Trimming took 3 bases from V and 1 from J, leaving 36 bases between them. The CDR3 is 22 residues long. This chain's CDR3 is CSARGEFLGHRIPDYWNTEAFF. DNA for the CDR3: TGCAGTGCTAGGGGTGAGTTTCTTGGGCATCGGATCCCCGATTATTGGAACACTGAAGCTTTCTTT.

To note about this clonotype: At one boundary the junction diverges from the germline segment, which might be a read error. This chain uses TRBV5-4 with TRBJ2-1; 10 bases line up with TRBD2. The CDR3 is 17 residues long. In germline, CDR1 is SGHNT, CDR2 YYREEE (reference sequence). DNA of the CDR3: TGTGCCAGCGGGCTCGACTCCGGGACTAGCGTTTACAATGAGCGGTTCTTC. Translating gives CASGLDSGTSVYNERFF. The variable domain in full, with the rest retrieved from reference TRBV5-4 and TRBJ2-1, is ETGVTQSPTHLIKTRGQQVTLRCSSQSGHNTVSWYQQALGQGPQFIFQYYREEENGRGNFPPRFSGLQFPNYSSELNVNALELDDSALYLCASGLDSGTSVYNERFFGPGTRLTVL.

This clonotype was observed many times. The chain joins TRBV7-2 to TRBJ1-1, with 7 bases fitting TRBD1. Germline CDR1 is SGHTA and CDR2 is FQGNSA. The CDR3 contains 15 residues. V lost 1 base and J lost 3; bases outside the gene matches: 5. In DNA, the CDR3 is TGTGCCAGCAGCTTAGACAAGGGGGCGGACACTGAAGCTTTCTTT. This codes for CASSLDKGADTEAFF. Drawing the rest from reference TRBV7-2 and TRBJ1-1, the complete variable domain is GAGVSQSPSNKVTEKGKDVELRCDPISGHTALYWYRQSLGQGLEFLIYFQGNSAPDKSGLPSDRFSAERTGGSVSTLTIQRTQQEDSAVYLCASSLDKGADTEAFFGQGTRLTVV.

This clonotype was seen ten or more times. This chain connects TRBV12-3 or TRBV12-4 to TRBJ1-1, with D perhaps matching TRBD1 (5 bases). With 6 bases removed from V and 2 bases from J, the gap between germline ends came to 10 bases. The CDR3 covers 13 residues. The CDR3 DNA sequence: TGTGCCAGCAGGACGACAGTAAACACTGAAGCTTTCTTT. This encodes CASRTTVNTEAFF.

This clonotype showed up just a few times. The rearrangement joins TRBV15 to TRBJ2-5; TRBD2 agrees at 8 bases. Germline V CDR1 and CDR2: LNHNV, YYDKDF (reference sequence). With 8 bases clipped from V and 5 bases from J, the junction kept 13 bases outside the gene matches. CDR3 size: 15 residues. The CDR3 protein is CATGNTGLVRETQYF. The CDR3 coding sequence is TGTGCCACCGGAAACACGGGACTAGTGAGGGAGACCCAGTACTTC.

V and J are TRBV14 and TRBJ2-2; 13 nucleotides align to TRBD2. Trimming at V came to 5 bases and at J to 6 bases, leaving 9 bases not matched to a gene. This CDR3 has 17 residues. The germline V gene has CDR1 SGHDN and CDR2 FVKESK. The DNA of the CDR3 is TGTGCCAGCAGCAGGACTAGCGGGGGCGTTTTCTCCGGGGAGCTGTTTTTT. This gives the protein CASSRTSGGVFSGELFF. Combining the CDR3 with reference TRBV14 and TRBJ2-2 gives the whole variable domain EAGVTQFPSHSVIEKGQTVTLRCDPISGHDNLYWYRRVMGKEIKFLLHFVKESKQDESGMPNNRFLAERTGGTYSTLKVQPAELEDSGVYFCASSRTSGGVFSGELFFGEGSRLTVL.

This clonotype appeared many times. The chain joins TRBV7-2 to TRBJ2-6; D unclear. V gave up 2 bases and J gave up 0 bases, with 8 bases separating them. This CDR3 is 16 amino acids long. Germline CDR1 reads SGHTA; CDR2 reads FQGNSA. CDR3 nucleotide sequence: TGTGCCAGCAGCTTACCAGTCCCCTCTGGGGCCAACGTCCTGACTTTC. As protein: CASSLPVPSGANVLTF.

The chain recombines TRBV5-8 with TRBJ1-4, with D possibly being TRBD1 (5 bases). V lost 0 bases, J lost 0 bases, and 9 bases lay in between. Germline loops: CDR1 SGHTS, CDR2 YDEGEE. CDR3 length equals 16 residues. CDR3 region: CASSLEVGATNEKLFF. In DNA form, the CDR3 reads TGTGCCAGCAGCTTGGAGGTGGGGGCAACTAATGAAAAACTGTTTTTT.

This clonotype has at least ten counts. This chain uses TRBV11-2 with TRBJ1-1; D remains ambiguous. CDR1 SGHAT and CDR2 FQNNGV come from the germline V gene. The V and J ends lost 6 bases and 1 base respectively, with 9 bases between them. The CDR3 is 13 residues long. The CDR3 bases are TGTGCCAGCAGTGTAGAGAGGAACACTGAAGCTTTCTTT. It encodes CASSVERNTEAFF.

This clonotype has at least ten counts. The chain joins TRBV3-1 to TRBJ1-2; D is unclear. The germline V gene encodes CDR1 LGHDT and CDR2 YNNKEL (reference sequence). This CDR3 region has 12 residues. Trimming took 0 bases from V and 6 from J, leaving 5 bases between them. CDR3 DNA sequence: TGTGCCAGCAGCCAAGATGGGGATGGCTACACCTTC. Amino acids: CASSQDGDGYTF.

The chain has TRBV6-1 and TRBJ1-3, with D possibly matching TRBD1 (6 bases). V was shortened by 6 bases and J by 0 bases, with 12 bases between the two germline ends. The CDR3 is 15 residues long. Per the germline V gene, CDR1 is MNHNS and CDR2 is SASEGT. The CDR3 bases are TGTGCCAGCAGATCCCGGACAGACTCTGGAAACACCATATATTTT. Its protein is CASRSRTDSGNTIYF.

The table lists this clonotype with a count of one. Sequence at one end of the junction differs from germline and may be a read error. This rearrangement joins TRBV28 to TRBJ1-1; possible D gene TRBD1, 5 bases. The CDR3 runs to 11 residues. Germline CDR1 reads MDHEN; CDR2 reads SYDVKM. The CDR3 DNA follows: TGTGCCACGAGGGGCTTGACTGAAGCCTTCTTT. Translation gives CATRGLTEAFF.

There are many counts of this clonotype. This chain joins TRBV3-1 and TRBJ2-3, with 9 bases that match TRBD2. This CDR3 is built from 16 residues. The ends lost 0 bases at V and 5 bases at J; junction bases unmatched: 6. Germline V CDR1 and CDR2: LGHDT, YNNKEL (reference sequence). The CDR3 sequence: CASSQDSGSGGDTQYF. The DNA of the CDR3 is TGTGCCAGCAGCCAAGATAGCGGTAGCGGGGGAGATACGCAGTATTTT.

This clonotype was recorded many times. The V and J genes are TRBV12-3 or TRBV12-4 and TRBJ2-5; D might be TRBD2 (5 bases). V lost 3 bases and J lost 9, with 17 bases in between. The CDR3 covers 14 residues. CDR3: CASSFLERPGSQYF. In DNA, the CDR3 is TGTGCCAGCAGTTTTTTGGAGCGGCCCGGATCCCAGTACTTC.

V usage is TRBV11-2 and J usage is TRBJ1-2; TRBD1 might be the D (5 bases). V lost 1 base to trimming and J lost 7 bases, with 13 bases between them. The CDR3 runs 14 residues. The germline gives CDR1 SGHAT, CDR2 FQNNGV. CDR3 sequence reads: CASSLVEGSPGYTF. The CDR3 nucleotides are TGTGCCAGCAGCTTAGTTGAGGGGAGTCCTGGCTACACCTTC.

This clonotype was observed a single time. A read error is possible here, since a much larger clone lies one base away. The chain links TRBV27 to TRBJ1-5; D not resolved. This CDR3 is 10 amino acids long. Germline CDR1 reads MNHEY; CDR2 reads SMNVEV (reference sequence). The germline V and J ends were trimmed by 8 bases and 5 bases, with 4 bases remaining between them. The CDR3 reads CASGHQPQHF. The CDR3 DNA sequence: TGTGCCAGCGGACATCAGCCCCAGCATTTT.

The chain links TRBV27 to TRBJ2-1, with TRBD1 matching 7 bases. Germline CDR1 and CDR2: MNHEY and SMNVEV (reference sequence). CDR3 length equals 14 residues. Losses at the gene ends were 6 bases for V and 4 bases for J; bases not matched to a gene: 6. The CDR3 nucleotides read TGTGCCAGCAGACCGGGACAGATATACAATGAGCAGTTCTTC. It codes for CASRPGQIYNEQFF.

This clonotype was recorded a few times. The rearrangement links TRBV25-1 to TRBJ1-1; the D is unclear. From germline, CDR1 is MGHDK and CDR2 SYGVNS. The CDR3 is 13 amino acids. V shed 1 base and J shed 7 bases, with 10 bases lying between them. In DNA form, the CDR3 reads TGTGCCAGCAGTGAATCGGGTTACGATGAAGCTTTCTTT. Its protein is CASSESGYDEAFF.